The 27 T cell receptor beta chains in this list originate from one sample, sequenced in a study of long-term antiretroviral therapy in people with HIV. Assay version v3.0 of immunoSEQ was used, and it was run at survey level. The repertoire was sequenced with immunoSEQ multiplex PCR; TCRdb's copy has only in-frame clones and lacks some. This sample carries about 30,000 clones, more than 75% of them seen once, and the ten largest clones take 4.8%. The sequencing used unsorted PBMCs, collected 2.7 to 2.9 years before starting antiretroviral therapy. Receptors originate from a woman aged 25 to 39 with HIV.

The V gene is TRBV4-1, the J gene TRBJ1-2; no clear D gene. Per the germline V gene, CDR1 is MGHRA and CDR2 is YSYEKL. The CDR3 covers 15 residues. V shed 0 bases and J shed 3 bases, with 11 bases lying between them. The CDR3 DNA sequence: TGCGCCAGCAGCCAAGATCCGGGCGATTACTATGGCTACACCTTC. As protein: CASSQDPGDYYGYTF.

The sample holds one count of this clone. The chain couples TRBV2 to TRBJ2-7; D may be TRBD2 (5 bases). Germline CDR1 is SNHLY and CDR2 is FYNNEI. V lost 2 bases to trimming and J lost 5 bases, with 7 bases between them. The CDR3 runs to 12 residues. DNA of the CDR3: TGTGCCAGCAGTGAAACCGGGAACGAGCAGTACGTC. Residues: CASSETGNEQYV.

The rearrangement joins TRBV30 to TRBJ1-6; D uncertain. The CDR3 is made up of 13 amino acids. The V gene's germline CDR1 is GTSNPN and CDR2 SVGIG (reference sequence). Trimming removed 5 bases from V and 9 bases from J, with 14 bases in between. The CDR3 is CAWHKEHISPLHF. The CDR3 region has the DNA TGTGCCTGGCATAAAGAACACATTTCACCCCTCCACTTT.

This chain links TRBV10-3 with TRBJ1-2, with D unresolved. This CDR3 has 11 residues. CDR1 is ENHRY and CDR2 is SYGVKD in the germline V gene. V was cut by 3 bases and J by 4 bases, with 3 bases left in between. CDR3 in amino acids: CAISDIYGYTF. The DNA for the CDR3 is TGTGCCATCAGTGACATCTATGGCTACACCTTC.

In this sample, this clone turned up once. This rearrangement joins TRBV7-2 to TRBJ2-1; TRBD2 matches 9 bases. Germline-derived CDR1 and CDR2 are SGHTA and FQGNSA. J lost 9 bases, V lost 3 bases, and 6 bases had no gene match. The CDR3 is 14 amino acids. Here the CDR3 reads CASSFGGGAGEQFF. The CDR3 nucleotides read TGTGCCAGCAGCTTCGGCGGGGGGGCCGGTGAGCAGTTCTTC. The variable domain in full, with the rest retrieved from reference TRBV7-2 and TRBJ2-1, is GAGVSQSPSNKVTEKGKDVELRCDPISGHTALYWYRQSLGQGLEFLIYFQGNSAPDKSGLPSDRFSAERTGGSVSTLTIQRTQQEDSAVYLCASSFGGGAGEQFFGPGTRLTVL.

The CDR3 is CAIWGGNSYEQYF. DNA for the CDR3: TGTGCCATTTGGGGGGGCAATTCCTACGAGCAGTACTTC. This chain links TRBV10-3 with TRBJ2-7; maybe TRBD2 (7 bases). The CDR3 length is 13 residues. Deletions cut 9 bases from V and 1 base from J, with 13 bases between. CDR1 and CDR2 from the germline V gene are ENHRY and SYGVKD.

The chain uses TRBV10-2 and TRBJ1-5, with D uncertain. The CDR3 is made up of 12 amino acids. CDR1 and CDR2 from the germline V gene are WSHSY and SAAADI. Between the trimmed V and J ends, which lost 2 bases and 6 bases, there was a span of 5 bases. This CDR3 is CASSEGSQPQHF. The CDR3 nucleotides are TGCGCCAGCAGTGAGGGAAGTCAGCCCCAGCATTTT.

The chain joins TRBV7-2 to TRBJ1-1; 7 bases fit TRBD1. CDR3 length: 14 residues. The ends lost 3 bases at V and 4 bases at J; junction bases unmatched: 5. Germline V gives CDR1 SGHTA, CDR2 FQGNSA. CDR3 coding DNA: TGTGCCAGCAGCTTTTCAGGGGGACCCACTGAAGCTTTCTTT. This gives the protein CASSFSGGPTEAFF. Combining the CDR3 with reference TRBV7-2 and TRBJ1-1 gives the whole variable domain GAGVSQSPSNKVTEKGKDVELRCDPISGHTALYWYRQSLGQGLEFLIYFQGNSAPDKSGLPSDRFSAERTGGSVSTLTIQRTQQEDSAVYLCASSFSGGPTEAFFGQGTRLTVV.

V and J are TRBV19 and TRBJ1-6, with D hard to call. Germline assignment: CDR1 LNHDA and CDR2 SQIVND (reference sequence). CDR3 length: 13 residues. Between the trimmed V and J ends, which lost 3 bases and 7 bases, there was a span of 7 bases. CDR3 bases: TGTGCCAGTAGTATCTCCTTAAATTCACCCCTCCACTTT. The encoded protein is CASSISLNSPLHF.

This chain connects TRBV25-1 to TRBJ1-2; perhaps TRBD1 as D (6 bases). The CDR3 extends over 14 amino acids. Trimming removed 4 bases from V and 5 bases from J, with 14 bases in between. CDR1 is MGHDK, CDR2 SYGVNS, per germline. The CDR3 DNA is TGTGCCAGCAGTGGGACAGTGGGGGGTTATGGCTACACCTTC. Protein sequence: CASSGTVGGYGYTF.

This clone was recorded a few times. This chain connects TRBV6-1 to TRBJ2-7; the D gene is possibly TRBD2 (5 bases). Per the germline V gene, CDR1 is MNHNS and CDR2 is SASEGT. V gave up 2 bases and J gave up 6 bases, with 11 bases separating them. There are 13 residues in the CDR3. The CDR3: CASSERRASEQYV. The CDR3 coding sequence is TGTGCCAGCAGTGAACGGCGGGCGTCCGAGCAGTACGTC.

The chain is built from TRBV5-1 and TRBJ2-7, with D perhaps matching TRBD1 or TRBD2 (5 bases each). Germline values: CDR1 SGHRS, CDR2 YFSETQ. The CDR3 has 13 amino acids. Trimming stripped 5 bases from V and 1 base from J, with 10 bases between. CDR3 nucleotide sequence: TGCGCCAGCAGTGGGGACGGGTCCTACGAGCAGTACTTC. Protein: CASSGDGSYEQYF.

V and J are TRBV6-5 and TRBJ2-1, with D tentatively TRBD2 (6 bases). Germline CDR1 MNHEY, CDR2 SVGAGI. V lost 7 bases, J lost 12 bases, and 19 bases lay in between. The CDR3 contains 13 residues. CDR3 sequence reads: CASTLRDGGAQFF. The CDR3 region has the DNA TGTGCCAGCACCCTCCGGGACGGGGGAGCGCAGTTCTTC.

This chain links TRBV29-1 with TRBJ2-1; D gene uncertain. CDR1 and CDR2 from the germline V gene are SQVTM and ANQGSEA. The CDR3 has 10 residues. V dropped 0 bases and J dropped 12 bases, with 6 bases sitting between them. CDR3 coding DNA: TGCAGCGTTGAAGATGTAGGGCAGTTCTTC. This gives the protein CSVEDVGQFF.

The rearrangement joins TRBV19 to TRBJ2-1; D possibly matches TRBD1 or TRBD2 (5 bases each). The CDR3 has 14 amino acids. Between the trimmed V and J ends, which lost 3 bases and 5 bases, there was a span of 11 bases. Germline loops: CDR1 LNHDA, CDR2 SQIVND (reference sequence). The CDR3 DNA reads TGTGCCAGTAGTATTGGGGGTTGGGACAATGAGCAGTTCTTC. Translation: CASSIGGWDNEQFF.

This clone has only one observation. J is TRBJ2-1 and V is TRBV7-6; 9 bases match TRBD1. Germline CDR1 is SGHVS and CDR2 is FNYEAQ. The V and J ends lost 5 bases and 6 bases, in that order; junction bases with no gene match: 5. There are 14 residues in the CDR3. In DNA form, the CDR3 reads TGTGCCAGCAGCCTGGGACAGGGAAGCAATGAGCAGTTCTTC. Encoded protein: CASSLGQGSNEQFF.

This clone came up a few times. The rearrangement uses TRBV4-2 and TRBJ2-1; 7 bases map to TRBD2. The CDR3 runs to 16 residues. Germline CDR1 and CDR2: LGHNA and YNFKEQ. The V segment lost 0 bases and the J segment 5 bases; nucleotides outside the gene matches: 7. CDR3 residues: CASSQDEASGHNEQFF. CDR3 bases: TGTGCCAGCAGCCAAGATGAAGCTAGCGGCCACAATGAGCAGTTCTTC.

This chain links TRBV5-5 with TRBJ2-7, with TRBD2 as a possible D gene (6 bases). The V end was cut by 4 bases, the J end by 0 bases, with 17 bases between. The CDR3 totals 16 residues. Germline lookup yields CDR1 SGHKS and CDR2 YYEKEE (reference sequence). The CDR3 region is CASSPTPGGSSYEQYV. CDR3 bases: TGTGCCAGCAGCCCCACCCCCGGGGGTAGCTCCTACGAGCAGTACGTC.

DNA of the CDR3: TGTGCCATCAGCTCAGGGCTGTCTGGAAACACCATATATTTT. It yields the protein CAISSGLSGNTIYF. The rearrangement joins TRBV10-3 to TRBJ1-3; possible D gene TRBD1, 5 bases. Deletions cut 6 bases from V and 1 base from J, with 10 bases between. This CDR3 has 14 residues. Germline V gene sequence: CDR1 ENHRY, CDR2 SYGVKD.

This sequence joins TRBV7-2 and TRBJ1-3, with D unclear. V gave up 5 bases and J gave up 1 base, with 3 bases separating them. CDR3 length equals 12 residues. Germline values: CDR1 SGHTA, CDR2 FQGNSA. CDR3 in DNA: TGTGCCAGCAGCATTTCTGGAAACACCATATATTTT. Encoded protein: CASSISGNTIYF. The full variable domain, its missing parts supplied by reference TRBV7-2 and TRBJ1-3, is GAGVSQSPSNKVTEKGKDVELRCDPISGHTALYWYRQSLGQGLEFLIYFQGNSAPDKSGLPSDRFSAERTGGSVSTLTIQRTQQEDSAVYLCASSISGNTIYFGEGSWLTVV.

This rearrangement joins TRBV4-1 to TRBJ1-6, with 7 nucleotides matching TRBD1. Germline loops: CDR1 MGHRA, CDR2 YSYEKL. With V trimmed by 2 bases and J by 10 bases, 8 bases remained unmatched. The CDR3 is 15 amino acids. In nucleotides, the CDR3 is TGCGCCAGCAGCCAACCCCCAGGGGGGAACTCACCCCTCCACTTT. This sequence encodes CASSQPPGGNSPLHF.

The chain employs TRBV5-1 and TRBJ2-5; 10 nucleotides match TRBD1. Trimming at V came to 4 bases and at J to 2 bases, leaving 5 bases not matched to a gene. The CDR3 is 15 residues long. CDR1 and CDR2 from the germline V gene are SGHRS and YFSETQ. The CDR3 reads CASSLGQGQQETQYF. The DNA for the CDR3 is TGCGCCAGCAGCCTGGGACAGGGGCAACAAGAGACCCAGTACTTC.

The rearrangement uses TRBV9 and TRBJ2-2; D might be TRBD1 (5 bases). This CDR3 is built from 13 residues. In germline, CDR1 is SGDLS, CDR2 YYNGEE. V shed 5 bases and J shed 2 bases, with 7 bases lying between them. The CDR3 DNA sequence: TGTGCCAGCAGTACAGGTAACACCGGGGAGCTGTTTTTT. Translated: CASSTGNTGELFF.

This chain connects TRBV2 to TRBJ1-1; a possible D gene is TRBD1 (6 bases). The V and J ends lost 10 bases and 4 bases respectively, with 10 bases between them. The CDR3 covers 11 residues. Germline CDR1 SNHLY, CDR2 FYNNEI. CDR3 in amino acids: CANHRVTEAFF. Here the CDR3 DNA reads TGTGCCAACCACAGGGTCACTGAAGCTTTCTTT.

V usage is TRBV27 and J usage is TRBJ2-5, with a tentative D call TRBD2 (6 bases). Germline V gene data show CDR1 as MNHEY and CDR2 as SMNVEV (reference sequence). V was cut by 9 bases and J by 4 bases, with 18 bases left in between. The CDR3 is 14 amino acids. Here the CDR3 reads CASKHLEAGETQYF. The CDR3 DNA follows: TGTGCCAGTAAACACCTTGAAGCGGGAGAGACCCAGTACTTC.

The V call is TRBV28, the J call TRBJ1-1; maybe TRBD1 (5 bases). This CDR3 spans 15 amino acids. V lost 7 bases to trimming and J lost 1 base, with 16 bases between them. Per germline, CDR1 MDHEN and CDR2 SYDVKM. Written as DNA, the CDR3 is TGTGCCAGCAATATACCCGGGACGGGGAACACTGAAGCTTTCTTT. It is translated as CASNIPGTGNTEAFF.

This chain joins TRBV21-1 and TRBJ1-1. TRBV21-1 is reported as a pseudogene. The CDR3 extends over 18 amino acids. CDR3 residues: CASSKVVRGALSSTEAFF. The CDR3 nucleotides are TGTGCCAGCAGCAAAGTGGTTCGGGGGGCCTTATCAAGCACTGAAGCTTTCTTT.